What follows are 17 T cell receptor beta chains derived from one specimen sequenced in a study of shared clonotypes between healthy human individuals (dated by TCRdb to about 2020). Libraries were prepared through the immunoSEQ multiplex PCR assay. TCRdb's version of the immuneACCESS table is confined to in-frame rearrangements and falls short of the full clone set. An unresolved V gene accounts for under half of the shortfall where checked; the remainder is of unknown origin. Recorded for this sample are roughly 1,100,000 clones; 65% to 80% of them occurred a single time. 1.4% of the sample rests with the top ten. Sequencing was carried out using memory CD4+ T cells sorted from blood. The label giving this sample's cell subset or site can be read as: CD45RA-negative fraction. The source of these receptors is a man in his late teens or twenties in good health.

This chain links TRBV2 with TRBJ2-7; 9 nucleotides align to TRBD2. The trim removed 6 bases at V and 4 bases at J, leaving 16 bases unmatched. The length of the CDR3 is 17 residues. Germline V lookup: CDR1 SNHLY, CDR2 FYNNEI. The CDR3 loop is CASSDGTSWTSAYEQYF. CDR3 bases: TGTGCCAGCAGCGACGGGACCTCTTGGACTAGCGCATACGAGCAGTACTTC.

This clone turned up a few times. The chain links TRBV10-3 to TRBJ1-2, with 9 bases lining up with TRBD1. The length of the CDR3 is 15 residues. Trimming at V came to 4 bases and at J to 4 bases, leaving 7 bases not matched to a gene. Germline V gene lookup returns CDR1 ENHRY and CDR2 SYGVKD. The CDR3 loop reads CAISGGQGISYGYTF. The CDR3 bases are TGTGCCATCAGTGGGGGACAGGGAATTTCCTATGGCTACACCTTC.

J is TRBJ2-3 and V is TRBV5-1; possible D gene TRBD2, 6 bases. The V end was cut by 9 bases, the J end by 3 bases, with 20 bases between. There are 15 residues in the CDR3. Germline loops: CDR1 SGHRS, CDR2 YFSETQ. For the CDR3, the DNA is TGCGCCACCCGAGTCGCGGGGATCATGACAGATACGCAGTATTTT. Protein: CATRVAGIMTDTQYF.

In this sample, this clone turned up once. The J gene is TRBJ2-5, the V gene TRBV5-6; TRBD2 matches 7 bases. The CDR3 is 14 amino acids. Per germline, CDR1 SGHDT and CDR2 YYEEEE. J was trimmed by 4 bases and V by 8 bases; bases with no gene match: 11. CDR3 in amino acids: CASIGTNHAETQYF. The CDR3 DNA reads TGTGCCAGTATAGGGACTAACCATGCAGAGACCCAGTACTTC. The whole variable domain, remainder taken from reference TRBV5-6 and TRBJ2-5, is DAGVTQSPTHLIKTRGQQVTLRCSPKSGHDTVSWYQQALGQGPQFIFQYYEEEERQRGNFPDRFSGHQFPNYSSELNVNALLLGDSALYLCASIGTNHAETQYFGPGTRLLVL.

V usage is TRBV7-2 and J usage is TRBJ1-6; 7 nucleotides agree with TRBD1. The CDR3 length is 15 residues. Germline CDR1 reads SGHTA; CDR2 reads FQGNSA. Germline trimming cut 7 bases from V and 9 bases from J; bases unmatched to any gene: 12. Written as DNA, the CDR3 is TGTGCCAGCACCCTTAGGGGGCAGGGGGGTTCACCCCTCCACTTT. This translates into CASTLRGQGGSPLHF.

The chain joins TRBV28 to TRBJ2-3; unclear D gene. The CDR3 contains 15 residues. V shed 8 bases and J shed 0 bases, with 15 bases lying between them. The germline CDR1 and CDR2 sequences are MDHEN and SYDVKM. CDR3: CASFSSLVSTDTQYF. CDR3 sequence (DNA): TGTGCCAGCTTTTCCTCCCTAGTTAGCACAGATACGCAGTATTTT.

This rearrangement joins TRBV6-6 to TRBJ1-6; 7 positions match TRBD1. The CDR3 has 15 residues. Germline values: CDR1 MNHNY, CDR2 SVGAGI (reference sequence). After removal of 6 bases from V and 5 bases from J, the junction contained 7 bases not matched to a gene. CDR3 DNA sequence: TGTGCCAGCAGCTCCGGGACAGTAAATAATTCACCCCTCCACTTT. It yields the protein CASSSGTVNNSPLHF.

This sequence joins TRBV6-6 and TRBJ2-4; 8 bases align to TRBD2. CDR3 length equals 13 residues. The ends lost 8 bases at V and 6 bases at J; junction bases unmatched: 6. The V gene's germline CDR1 is MNHNY and CDR2 SVGAGI (reference sequence). This chain's CDR3 is CASGGLGGNIQYF. For the CDR3, the DNA is TGTGCCAGCGGGGGACTAGGGGGAAACATTCAGTACTTC.

The chain uses TRBV6-4 and TRBJ1-2; 10 bases agree with TRBD1. CDR1 is MRHNA and CDR2 is SNTAGT in the germline V gene. The CDR3 consists of 14 residues. Germline trimming cut 6 bases from V and 5 bases from J; bases unmatched to any gene: 6. CDR3 residues: CASRPGQGKYGYTF. The CDR3 nucleotides are TGTGCCAGCAGACCGGGACAGGGGAAGTATGGCTACACCTTC.

A remark on this clone: The same CDR3 arises from other DNA sequences in this sample as well. This chain's CDR3 is CASSQDRRYTDTQYF. The CDR3 DNA sequence: TGCGCCAGCAGCCAAGATAGGCGATACACAGATACGCAGTATTTT. This rearrangement joins TRBV4-3 to TRBJ2-3; D not resolved. V lost 0 bases and J 2 bases, leaving 9 bases between the germline ends. Germline V gene sequence: CDR1 LGHNA, CDR2 YSLEER. CDR3 length equals 15 residues.

The J gene is TRBJ1-1, the V gene TRBV11-1, with TRBD1 identical over 7 bases. The germline V gene has CDR1 SGHAT and CDR2 FQDESV (reference sequence). CDR3 length: 11 residues. The V segment lost 5 bases and the J segment 8 bases; nucleotides outside the gene matches: 2. This CDR3 reads CASSRDREAFF. As DNA, the CDR3 is TGTGCCAGCAGCCGGGACAGAGAAGCTTTCTTT. The full variable domain, its missing parts supplied by reference TRBV11-1 and TRBJ1-1, is EAEVAQSPRYKITEKSQAVAFWCDPISGHATLYWYRQILGQGPELLVQFQDESVVDDSQLPKDRFSAERLKGVDSTLKIQPAELGDSAMYLCASSRDREAFFGQGTRLTVV.

This clone was detected a few times. The chain has TRBV2 and TRBJ2-7, with TRBD1 matching 10 bases. Germline loops: CDR1 SNHLY, CDR2 FYNNEI. The CDR3 has 16 residues. V lost 7 bases and J lost 3; bases outside the gene matches: 12. The CDR3 region is CASIADRTGGIYEQYF. CDR3 DNA sequence: TGTGCCAGCATTGCCGACCGGACAGGGGGAATCTACGAGCAGTACTTC. The full variable domain, completed using reference TRBV2 and TRBJ2-7, is EPEVTQTPSHQVTQMGQEVILRCVPISNHLYFYWYRQILGQKVEFLVSFYNNEISEKSEIFDDQFSVERPDGSNFTLKIRSTKLEDSAMYFCASIADRTGGIYEQYFGPGTRLTVT.

The table lists this clone with a few counts. The chain recombines TRBV2 with TRBJ2-5; maybe TRBD1 (7 bases). The V end lost 5 bases, the J end lost 5 bases, and 15 bases lay between the germline ends. The CDR3 length is 14 residues. Germline V gene sequence: CDR1 SNHLY, CDR2 FYNNEI. Here the CDR3 DNA reads TGTGCCAGCAGTCCGCAGGGGGGTAAGGAGACCCAGTACTTC. This translates into CASSPQGGKETQYF. Using reference TRBV2 and TRBJ2-5 for the parts outside the CDR3, the full variable domain is EPEVTQTPSHQVTQMGQEVILRCVPISNHLYFYWYRQILGQKVEFLVSFYNNEISEKSEIFDDQFSVERPDGSNFTLKIRSTKLEDSAMYFCASSPQGGKETQYFGPGTRLLVL.

This chain links TRBV30 with TRBJ2-3; TRBD2 is a possible D gene (6 bases). V was pared by 1 base and J by 1 base, with 9 bases between. The CDR3 has 14 amino acids. The germline V gene encodes CDR1 GTSNPN and CDR2 SVGIG (reference sequence). The CDR3 nucleotides read TGTGCCTGGAGTGCGACTAGGCGCACAGATACGCAGTATTTT. It specifies CAWSATRRTDTQYF.

J is TRBJ2-5 and V is TRBV5-4, with 12 bases fitting TRBD2. V shed 4 bases, J shed 2 bases, and the junction held 3 bases outside the gene matches. Germline CDR1 and CDR2: SGHNT and YYREEE (reference sequence). CDR3 length: 15 residues. The CDR3 sequence is CASSAGTSGQETQYF. As DNA, the CDR3 is TGTGCCAGCAGCGCGGGGACTAGCGGGCAAGAGACCCAGTACTTC.

The rearrangement links TRBV25-1 to TRBJ1-4; D ambiguous. Germline V gene sequence: CDR1 MGHDK, CDR2 SYGVNS. This CDR3 has 15 residues. Deletions cut 2 bases from V and 7 bases from J, with 14 bases between. The CDR3 loop is CASSEVRGGIEKLFF. The CDR3 DNA sequence: TGTGCCAGCAGTGAAGTGCGGGGAGGGATTGAAAAACTGTTTTTT.

Worth noting for this clone: A single base is all that separates this from a far larger clone, so a read error is likely. The gene calls are TRBV11-1 and TRBJ2-3, with D perhaps matching TRBD1 or TRBD2 (6 bases each). CDR3 size: 15 residues. V was trimmed by 2 bases and J by 10 bases, leaving 19 bases between them. In germline, CDR1 is SGHAT, CDR2 FQDESV (reference sequence). The CDR3 sequence: CASSLKRGAFGAQYF. The CDR3 coding sequence is TGTGCCAGCAGCTTAAAAAGGGGGGCCTTTGGTGCGCAGTATTTT.